This TCR beta chain was observed in a study of metastatic and nonmetastatic thyroid tumors (dated by TCRdb to 2019 to 2021). Turning to the overall study: The researchers compared repertoires between peripheral blood samples and tumor or nodule tissue samples from patients with malignant or benign thyroid disease. Points the paper makes about the study in general: TCR beta diversity was reported as significantly higher in malignant tumors than in benign nodules, in both blood and tumor samples.

V gives up 5 bases and J gives up 3 bases, and the segment between their germline ends measures 10 bases. Sequences DFQATT (CDR1) and SNEGSKA (CDR2) are obtained from the germline V gene (reference sequence). Inclusive of the bounding cysteine and phenylalanine, the CDR3 is 13 residues long. The DNA shown is the 39-base CDR3, in frame from base 1. Library generation was performed with PCR. The run used an Illumina HiSeq 4000. High-throughput sequencing was used to profile the TCR beta-chain CDR3 region of every patient. From the authors' description of their analysis: CDR3 differences across clinicopathological groups were used to build a classifier for discriminating distant-metastatic papillary thyroid cancer patients. Repertoire diversity was assessed with the Shannon index, and tumor-blood repertoire similarity with the Morisita-Horn index. Starting from the raw public reads, TCRdb applied fastp trimming at Q25, assembled clones with MiXCR and retained in-frame beta chains. In this record, the V and J calls reflect TCRdb's handling and not the investigators' own analysis. In all, the sample holds approximately 70,000 clones, and less than 5% of those were seen once. The leading ten clones occupy 20% to 25% of the sample.

No patient had received any treatment before thyroid surgery. Using T-cell receptor beta sequencing, the researchers looked back retrospectively at clinical samples from patients, gathered between about 2011 and 2019. This clone was recorded at least ten times. Its antigen is currently not known. No base qualities exist here, and no much larger clone lies one base off it. The sequence came from a female donor with papillary thyroid cancer or a benign thyroid nodule (not recorded which). Some clones in this sample may be carry-over from other donors' samples. The chain employs TRBV20-1 and TRBJ1-4; the D gene is possibly TRBD1, with 5 bases matching. The sample consisted of blood. The bases read TGCAGTGCTGCTTCGGGGGCTAATGAAAAACTGTTTTTT. The encoded protein is CSAASGANEKLFF.